The 22 T cell receptor beta chains in this list originate from one sample, sequenced in a study of T cell repertoires in cytomegalovirus infection (dated by TCRdb to between 2018 and 2021). No antigen has been identified for these receptors. TCRdb shows the sequencer as Illumina HiSeq 1500. TCRdb reran the public reads through fastp at Q25 and MiXCR, keeping productive beta chains. Rows with one shared CDR3 protein collapse into an entry with the most common genes and DNA. The sample table holds about 70,000 distinct CDR3 sequences, of which 20% were seen once. Approximately 68% of the sample lies in the top ten. This specimen's treatment or condition label, interpreted: in vitro stimulation with specific CMV peptide epitopes to enrich CMV-specific T cells. The material was CD8+ T cells from cultured PBMCs, obtained from culture after CMV antigen stimulation. The receptors stem from a human donor in good health (CMV status not recorded). Some clones in this sample may be carry-over from other donors' samples.

This clonotype was seen more than once but under ten times. The chain employs TRBV4-1 and TRBJ1-5, with TRBD1 as a possible D gene (5 bases). CDR1 MGHRA and CDR2 YSYEKL come from the germline V gene. Trimming shortened V by 6 bases and J by 3 bases, and 9 bases separated the two germline ends. CDR3 length equals 13 residues. The CDR3 DNA sequence: TGCGCCAGCAGTCCAGGGAACAATCAGCCCCAGCATTTT. Protein: CASSPGNNQPQHF.

This clonotype was counted a few times. The rearrangement joins TRBV12-5 to TRBJ1-5, with 7 bases identical to TRBD1. This CDR3 spans 18 amino acids. Germline CDR1 and CDR2: LGHNT and FRNRAP. Trimming took 5 bases from V and 7 from J; bases not matched to a gene: 20. CDR3 protein: CASGATRKGAVAFQPQHF. In DNA, the CDR3 is TGTGCTAGTGGTGCGACTCGCAAGGGGGCAGTGGCCTTCCAGCCCCAGCATTTT.

This chain links TRBV7-1 with TRBJ2-3; D uncertain. TRBV7-1 is flagged as an ORF with uncertain function. The CDR3 sequence is 10 residues long. Trimming took off 5 bases at V and 14 bases at J, with 11 bases between the two ends. This CDR3 is CASSASLPYF. As DNA, the CDR3 is TGTGCCAGCAGCGCCTCCCTCCCGTATTTT.

The chain uses TRBV23-1 and TRBJ2-3; 7 positions match TRBD2. TRBV23-1 is an ORF; its function is uncertain. With V trimmed by 2 bases and J by 0 bases, 8 bases remained unmatched. This CDR3 is 17 amino acids long. The CDR3 spells CASSQPSAGRSTDTQYF. The DNA of the CDR3 is TGCGCCAGCAGTCAACCGTCAGCGGGGAGGAGCACAGATACGCAGTATTTT.

The table lists this clonotype with a few counts. The chain carries TRBV7-2 and TRBJ2-1, with 13 bases matching TRBD2. Germline CDR1 reads SGHTA; CDR2 reads FQGNSA. The CDR3 contains 16 residues. Trimming took 8 bases from V and 1 from J; bases not matched to a gene: 5. CDR3 nucleotides: TGTGCCAGCCGACTAGCGGGGGGAGTGTCCTACAATGAGCAGTTCTTC. Encoded protein: CASRLAGGVSYNEQFF.

This clonotype has only a few counts. The chain recombines TRBV2 with TRBJ2-1, with 11 bases aligning to TRBD2. The junction had 10 bases not matched to a gene; V was cut back by 10 bases and J by 5 bases. In germline, CDR1 is SNHLY, CDR2 FYNNEI. CDR3 length: 15 residues. The CDR3 here is CAIPSSGGINNEQFF. In DNA, the CDR3 is TGTGCCATCCCCTCTAGCGGGGGGATAAACAATGAGCAGTTCTTC.

The chain links TRBV10-3 to TRBJ1-6; no clear D gene. Per the germline V gene, CDR1 is ENHRY and CDR2 is SYGVKD. The CDR3 is 12 residues long. V was trimmed by 3 bases and J by 5 bases, leaving 2 bases between them. The CDR3 is CAISDDNSPLHF. The CDR3 DNA sequence: TGTGCCATCAGTGATGATAATTCACCCCTCCACTTT.

This clonotype was counted only a few times. The chain employs TRBV4-3 and TRBJ2-4; weak D call: TRBD1 (5 bases). The CDR3 length is 15 residues. Germline loops: CDR1 LGHNA, CDR2 YSLEER. V lost 2 bases to trimming and J lost 0 bases, with 8 bases between them. The DNA of the CDR3 is TGCGCCAGCAGCCAATCTCAGGGAGCCAAAAACATTCAGTACTTC. Its translation: CASSQSQGAKNIQYF.

The chain carries TRBV14 and TRBJ2-1; weak D call: TRBD2 (6 bases). This CDR3 contains 14 residues. CDR1 is SGHDN, CDR2 FVKESK, per germline. V was cut by 4 bases and J by 10 bases, with 17 bases left in between. CDR3 sequence (DNA): TGTGCCAGCAGCCCAGTCCCGGGACTTGGAGAGCAGTTCTTC. It translates to CASSPVPGLGEQFF.

This clonotype was seen a few times. The V gene is TRBV12-3 or TRBV12-4, the J gene TRBJ2-4; no firm D call. Trimming cost V 5 bases and J 0 bases, with 20 bases left between them. The CDR3 runs to 18 residues. Here the CDR3 reads CASSTSSAPSLAKNIQYF. The CDR3, as DNA: TGTGCCAGCAGTACGTCTTCTGCCCCTTCCCTAGCCAAAAACATTCAGTACTTC.

This clonotype was seen a handful of times. V gene TRBV6-2 or TRBV6-3 combines with J gene TRBJ1-5, with 9 bases identical to TRBD1. Germline loops: CDR1 MNHEY, CDR2 SVGEGT. Unmatched junction bases numbered 6, after V lost 6 bases and J lost 6 bases. This CDR3 contains 14 residues. The CDR3 sequence: CASRRDRAGQPQHF. The CDR3 DNA reads as TGTGCCAGCAGACGGGACAGGGCTGGTCAGCCCCAGCATTTT.

The V and J genes are TRBV12-3 or TRBV12-4 and TRBJ2-3, with a possible D match to TRBD1 (6 bases). This CDR3 is built from 13 residues. Deletions cut 7 bases from V and 1 base from J, with 9 bases between. The CDR3 nucleotides read TGTGCCAGCAACCGACAGGGCACAGATACGCAGTATTTT. This translates into CASNRQGTDTQYF.

The genes are TRBV7-9 and TRBJ1-1, with 11 bases that match TRBD1. The V gene's germline CDR1 is SEHNR and CDR2 FQNEAQ (reference sequence). CDR3 length: 15 residues. V lost 5 bases to trimming and J lost 5 bases; unmatched junction nucleotides: 7. As DNA, the CDR3 is TGTGCCAGCAGCCCCGGACAGGGGGCGAAAACTGAAGCTTTCTTT. Amino acids: CASSPGQGAKTEAFF.

This clonotype appeared a few times. The chain carries TRBV12-3 or TRBV12-4 and TRBJ1-4, with 7 nucleotides matching TRBD1. The trim removed 8 bases at V and 6 bases at J, leaving 9 bases unmatched. The CDR3 runs 14 residues. CDR3 sequence: CASSWAGGDEKLFF. In nucleotides, the CDR3 is TGTGCCAGCTCCTGGGCAGGGGGAGATGAAAAACTGTTTTTT.

This chain uses TRBV30 with TRBJ2-3, with D perhaps assigned TRBD1 or TRBD2 (6 bases each). There are 14 residues in the CDR3. CDR1 is GTSNPN and CDR2 is SVGIG in the germline V gene (reference sequence). V lost 0 bases and J 1 base, leaving 8 bases between the germline ends. Here the CDR3 DNA reads TGTGCCTGGAGTGTGGGGGGCGGCACAGATACGCAGTATTTT. It encodes CAWSVGGGTDTQYF.

This clonotype was counted between two and nine times. The V gene is TRBV7-2, the J gene TRBJ2-3; the match to TRBD2 covers 7 bases. Per the germline V gene, CDR1 is SGHTA and CDR2 is FQGNSA. V trimming: 1 base; J trimming: 1 base; junction bases outside the gene matches: 2. This CDR3 is 15 amino acids long. The CDR3 is CASSLVTSGTDTQYF. CDR3 sequence (DNA): TGTGCCAGCAGCTTAGTTACTAGCGGCACAGATACGCAGTATTTT.

This chain connects TRBV4-1 to TRBJ1-4; tentative D call: TRBD1 (5 bases). The CDR3 is 15 amino acids. Trimming shortened V by 0 bases and J by 8 bases, and 13 bases separated the two germline ends. Germline values: CDR1 MGHRA, CDR2 YSYEKL. The CDR3 nucleotides read TGCGCCAGCAGCCAAGACCGGGACCCTGGGGAAAAACTGTTTTTT. This gives the protein CASSQDRDPGEKLFF.

V is TRBV5-5 and J is TRBJ2-1; D is possibly TRBD1 (6 bases). Germline CDR1 is SGHKS and CDR2 is YYEKEE (reference sequence). V gave up 5 bases and J gave up 4 bases, with 16 bases separating them. CDR3 length equals 15 residues. CDR3 in DNA: TGTGCCAGCAGATTGACAGGATTTGAATACAATGAGCAGTTCTTC. Its protein product is CASRLTGFEYNEQFF.

This chain uses TRBV27 with TRBJ2-2; TRBD2 aligns across 7 bases. Looked up from germline, CDR1 is MNHEY and CDR2 is SMNVEV (reference sequence). Losses at the gene ends were 2 bases for V and 1 base for J; bases not matched to a gene: 10. The CDR3 covers 18 residues. In DNA, the CDR3 is TGTGCCAGCAGTTTAAGGACGAGGCGCGGGAGGAACACCGGGGAGCTGTTTTTT. Encoded protein: CASSLRTRRGRNTGELFF.

The chain is built from TRBV14 and TRBJ1-4; tentative D call: TRBD1 (5 bases). V lost 0 bases and J 5 bases, leaving 13 bases between the germline ends. Germline CDR1 is SGHDN and CDR2 is FVKESK. The CDR3 covers 16 residues. The CDR3 nucleotides are TGTGCCAGCAGCCAAGACCTTGGCAGGGAAAATGAAAAACTGTTTTTT. Protein product: CASSQDLGRENEKLFF.

The chain links TRBV12-3 or TRBV12-4 to TRBJ1-2, with D tentatively TRBD1 (6 bases). This CDR3 region has 16 residues. Trimming stripped 3 bases from V and 0 bases from J, with 14 bases between. Here the CDR3 reads CASSLRQGRPNYGYTF. Written as DNA, the CDR3 is TGTGCCAGCAGTTTGAGGCAGGGGAGGCCTAACTATGGCTACACCTTC.

This clonotype has only a few counts. This chain joins TRBV11-2 and TRBJ2-6; D not resolved. V was pared by 5 bases and J by 0 bases, with 8 bases between. CDR1 is SGHAT, CDR2 FQNNGV, per germline. This CDR3 is 15 amino acids long. The CDR3 coding sequence is TGTGCCAGCAGCGTCAGGAGCTCTGGGGCCAACGTCCTGACTTTC. Residues: CASSVRSSGANVLTF. The full variable domain, with the rest looked up from reference TRBV11-2 and TRBJ2-6, is EAGVAQSPRYKIIEKRQSVAFWCNPISGHATLYWYQQILGQGPKLLIQFQNNGVVDDSQLPKDRFSAERLKGVDSTLKIQPAKLEDSAVYLCASSVRSSGANVLTFGAGSRLTVL.